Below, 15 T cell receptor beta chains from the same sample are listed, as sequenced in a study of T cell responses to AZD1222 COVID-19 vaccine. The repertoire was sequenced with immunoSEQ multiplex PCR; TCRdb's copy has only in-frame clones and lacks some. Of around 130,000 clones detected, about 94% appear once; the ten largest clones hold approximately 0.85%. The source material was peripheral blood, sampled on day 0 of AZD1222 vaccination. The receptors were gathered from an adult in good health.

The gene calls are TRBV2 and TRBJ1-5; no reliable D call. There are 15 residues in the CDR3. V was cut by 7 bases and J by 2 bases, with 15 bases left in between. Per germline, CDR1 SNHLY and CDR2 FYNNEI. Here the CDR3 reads CASKRNGGGNQPQHF. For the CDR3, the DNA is TGTGCCAGCAAGAGGAACGGTGGGGGCAATCAGCCCCAGCATTTT.

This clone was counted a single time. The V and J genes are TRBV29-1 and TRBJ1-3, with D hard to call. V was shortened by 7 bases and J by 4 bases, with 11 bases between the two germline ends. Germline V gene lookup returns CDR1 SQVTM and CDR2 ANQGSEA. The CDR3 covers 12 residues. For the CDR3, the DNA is TGCAGCGCAGTTTCACCCGGAAACACCATATATTTT. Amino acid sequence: CSAVSPGNTIYF.

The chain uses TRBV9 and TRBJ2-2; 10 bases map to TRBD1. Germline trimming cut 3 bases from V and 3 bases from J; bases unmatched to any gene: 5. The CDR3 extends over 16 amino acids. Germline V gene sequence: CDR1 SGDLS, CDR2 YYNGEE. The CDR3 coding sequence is TGTGCCAGCAGCGGCCGGGGGACAGGGGACACCGGGGAGCTGTTTTTT. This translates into CASSGRGTGDTGELFF.

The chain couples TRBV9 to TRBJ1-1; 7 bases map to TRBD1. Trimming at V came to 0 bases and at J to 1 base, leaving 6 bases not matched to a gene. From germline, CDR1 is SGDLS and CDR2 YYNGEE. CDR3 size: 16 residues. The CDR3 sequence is CASSVGGGSTNTEAFF. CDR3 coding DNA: TGTGCCAGCAGCGTAGGAGGGGGCTCAACGAACACTGAAGCTTTCTTT.

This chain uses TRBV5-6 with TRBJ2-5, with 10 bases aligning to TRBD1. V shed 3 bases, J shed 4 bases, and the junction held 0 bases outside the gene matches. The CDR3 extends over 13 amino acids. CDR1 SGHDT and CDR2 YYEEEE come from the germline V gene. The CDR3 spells CASSWDRGETQYF. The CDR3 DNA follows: TGTGCCAGCAGCTGGGACAGGGGAGAGACCCAGTACTTC.

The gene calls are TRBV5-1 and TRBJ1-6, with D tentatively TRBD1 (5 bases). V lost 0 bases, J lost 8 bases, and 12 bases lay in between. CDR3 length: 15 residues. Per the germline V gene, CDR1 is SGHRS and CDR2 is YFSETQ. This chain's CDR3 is CASSLAFLQDSPLHF. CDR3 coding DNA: TGCGCCAGCAGCTTGGCCTTTTTACAGGATTCACCCCTCCACTTT.

CDR3 nucleotides: TGTGCCAGCTCACCGGGGGCCGGGGAGACCCAGTACTTC. It codes for CASSPGAGETQYF. The rearrangement links TRBV18 to TRBJ2-5; possible D gene TRBD1, 6 bases. Germline CDR1 is KGHSH and CDR2 is LQKENI. V was cut by 3 bases and J by 5 bases, with 10 bases left in between. The CDR3 spans 13 residues. Filled out from reference TRBV18 and TRBJ2-5, the complete variable domain reads NAGVMQNPRHLVRRRGQEARLRCSPMKGHSHVYWYRQLPEEGLKFMVYLQKENIIDESGMPKERFSAEFPKEGPSILRIQQVVRGDSAAYFCASSPGAGETQYFGPGTRLLVL.

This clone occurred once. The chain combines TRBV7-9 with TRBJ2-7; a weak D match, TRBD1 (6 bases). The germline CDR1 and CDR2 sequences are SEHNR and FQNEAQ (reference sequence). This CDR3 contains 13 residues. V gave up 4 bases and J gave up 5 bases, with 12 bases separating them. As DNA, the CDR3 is TGTGCCAGCAGCTCAACAGGGTTCAACGAGCAGTACTTC. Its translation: CASSSTGFNEQYF.

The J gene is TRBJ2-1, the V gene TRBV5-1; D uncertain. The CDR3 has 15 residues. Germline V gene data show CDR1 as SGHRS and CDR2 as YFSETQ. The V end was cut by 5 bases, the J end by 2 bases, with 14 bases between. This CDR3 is CASRASGDPYNEQFF. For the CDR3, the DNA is TGCGCCAGCAGGGCATCGGGTGACCCCTACAATGAGCAGTTCTTC.

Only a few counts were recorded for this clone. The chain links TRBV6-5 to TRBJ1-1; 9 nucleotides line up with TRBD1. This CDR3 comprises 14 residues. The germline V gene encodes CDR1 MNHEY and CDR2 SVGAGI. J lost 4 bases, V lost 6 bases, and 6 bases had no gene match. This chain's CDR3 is CASRLQGASTEAFF. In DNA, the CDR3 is TGTGCCAGCAGATTACAGGGGGCTAGCACTGAAGCTTTCTTT.

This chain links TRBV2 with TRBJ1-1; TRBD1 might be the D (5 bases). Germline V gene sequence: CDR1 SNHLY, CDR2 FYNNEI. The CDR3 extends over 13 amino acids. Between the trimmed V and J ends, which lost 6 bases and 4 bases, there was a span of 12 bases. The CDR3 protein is CASRGGRGTEAFF. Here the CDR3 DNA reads TGTGCCAGCAGGGGGGGGAGAGGCACTGAAGCTTTCTTT.

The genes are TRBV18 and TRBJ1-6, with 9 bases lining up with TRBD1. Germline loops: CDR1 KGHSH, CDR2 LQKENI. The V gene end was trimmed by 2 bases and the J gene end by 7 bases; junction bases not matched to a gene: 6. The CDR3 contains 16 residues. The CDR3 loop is CASSPSPGQGNSPLHF. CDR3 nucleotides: TGTGCCAGCTCACCATCCCCGGGACAGGGCAATTCACCCCTCCACTTT.

The CDR3 region is CASSPGAEETQYF. DNA for the CDR3: TGCGCCAGCAGCCCTGGGGCTGAAGAGACCCAGTACTTC. The chain joins TRBV5-1 to TRBJ2-5; TRBD1 is a possible D gene (5 bases). Germline loops: CDR1 SGHRS, CDR2 YFSETQ. The CDR3 has 13 amino acids. Trimming took off 4 bases at V and 3 bases at J, with 10 bases between the two ends.

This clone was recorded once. CDR3 residues: CASSPWGAPYEQYF. The CDR3 nucleotides are TGTGCCAGCAGCCCCTGGGGGGCCCCCTACGAGCAGTACTTC. This rearrangement joins TRBV21-1 to TRBJ2-7. TRBV21-1 is labeled a pseudogene. The CDR3 contains 14 residues.

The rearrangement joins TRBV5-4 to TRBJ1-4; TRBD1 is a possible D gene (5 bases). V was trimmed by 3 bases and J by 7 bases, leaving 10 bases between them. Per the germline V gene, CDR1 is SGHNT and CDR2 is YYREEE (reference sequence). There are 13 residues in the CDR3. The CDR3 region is CASSSTGPEKLFF. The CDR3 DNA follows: TGTGCCAGCAGCTCGACGGGACCTGAAAAACTGTTTTTT.